The entry below describes one T cell receptor beta chain. Its antigen remains unidentified. Sequencing of DNA taken from cultured CD4+ T cells relied on the Oncomine TCR Beta short-read assay. TCRdb processed the PCR reads anew with MiXCR; each CDR3 protein has one entry. The profile shows more than 9,500 distinct CDR3 sequences, approximately 80% of them singletons. V trimming: 7 bases; J trimming: 3 bases; junction bases outside the gene matches: 5. The CDR3 runs 14 residues. Germline V lookup: CDR1 LNHDA, CDR2 SQIVND (reference sequence). The sample belongs to a study of vaccination and CD4 T cells after COVID-19. Study overall: The post-vaccine samples came a median around 72 days after dose two (range 14 to 241). Overlapping SARS-CoV-2, HCoV-NL63, HCoV-OC43 and HCoV-229E spike peptides stimulated the cells.

The treatment: roughly 11-day PBMC culture with coronavirus spike peptide pools or control peptides (ViraFEST assay). The genes are TRBV19 and TRBJ2-2; 7 nucleotides match TRBD2. This TCR was recovered from a human donor who had recovered from COVID-19. Sequences were obtained from CD4+ T cells from blood, cultured in vitro. This chain's CDR3 is CASTPSGDTGELFF. The CDR3, as DNA: TGTGCCAGTACCCCTAGCGGAGACACCGGGGAGCTGTTTTTT.